Presented here are 17 T cell receptor beta chains from one specimen sequenced in a study of lymphopenia after photon versus proton radiotherapy. Measured with immunoSEQ multiplex PCR; TCRdb has only the in-frame clones, and not every one. Here the sample spans over 50,000 clones, around 88% being singletons. The starting material was peripheral blood, obtained from a patient treated with photon-based radiotherapy. The receptors derive from a man aged 35-49 years with gastric cancer.

This chain joins TRBV5-6 and TRBJ1-4; 9 bases are shared with TRBD1. The CDR3 runs to 16 residues. With 2 bases clipped from V and 8 bases from J, the junction kept 10 bases outside the gene matches. In germline, CDR1 is SGHDT, CDR2 YYEEEE. The CDR3 reads CASSLQGADTGEKLFF. CDR3 in DNA: TGTGCCAGCAGCTTACAGGGGGCTGACACTGGAGAAAAACTGTTTTTT.

The gene calls are TRBV7-6 and TRBJ1-4; 11 bases align to TRBD1. Per the germline V gene, CDR1 is SGHVS and CDR2 is FNYEAQ. There are 16 residues in the CDR3. The trim removed 1 base at V and 5 bases at J, leaving 3 bases unmatched. CDR3 protein: CASSLGTGGGNEKLFF. The CDR3 DNA reads TGTGCCAGCAGCTTAGGGACAGGGGGCGGCAATGAAAAACTGTTTTTT.

J is TRBJ1-2 and V is TRBV2; 8 bases align to TRBD1. This CDR3 comprises 13 residues. V was pared by 5 bases and J by 7 bases, with 6 bases of the junction left unmatched. Germline loops: CDR1 SNHLY, CDR2 FYNNEI. The CDR3 region is CASSTGQGGGYTF. The CDR3 coding sequence is TGTGCCAGCAGTACCGGACAGGGCGGTGGCTACACCTTC.

This sequence joins TRBV7-3 and TRBJ1-1; D unclear. The V end lost 3 bases, the J end lost 1 base, and 6 bases lay between the germline ends. Germline V CDR1 and CDR2: SGHTA, FQGTGA. CDR3 length: 13 residues. DNA for the CDR3: TGTGCCAGCAGCTTTGCTGAGAACACTGAAGCTTTCTTT. Its translation is CASSFAENTEAFF.

The chain uses TRBV29-1 and TRBJ2-2; a possible D gene is TRBD1 (6 bases). The germline V gene has CDR1 SQVTM and CDR2 ANQGSEA. CDR3 length: 14 amino acids. V dropped 7 bases and J dropped 3 bases, with 15 bases sitting between them. The CDR3 DNA sequence: TGCAGCGCTGGCACAGGGATGTACACCGGGGAGCTGTTTTTT. Translated, it gives CSAGTGMYTGELFF.

This CDR3 reads CASSAQSPGRPLSVYGYTF. CDR3 in DNA: TGTGCCAGCAGCGCCCAATCCCCGGGACGGCCTCTTTCCGTCTATGGCTACACCTTC. The chain is built from TRBV9 and TRBJ1-2, with D possibly matching TRBD1 (5 bases). The CDR3 is 19 residues long. V lost 3 bases to trimming and J lost 4 bases, with 28 bases between them. Germline values: CDR1 SGDLS, CDR2 YYNGEE.

The chain has TRBV19 and TRBJ1-5, with TRBD1 matching over 9 bases. Losses at the gene ends were 6 bases for V and 6 bases for J; bases not matched to a gene: 6. Germline V gene sequence: CDR1 LNHDA, CDR2 SQIVND (reference sequence). The CDR3 is made up of 14 amino acids. The CDR3 sequence is CASRGQGFSQPQHF. The CDR3 DNA follows: TGTGCCAGTAGAGGACAGGGGTTCAGTCAGCCCCAGCATTTT.

The CDR3 spells CASNTRGAREQYF. Here the CDR3 DNA reads TGTGCCAGCAACACCAGGGGGGCGCGAGAGCAGTACTTC. This sequence joins TRBV6-5 and TRBJ2-7; the D gene is possibly TRBD1 (7 bases). This CDR3 has 13 residues. The germline gives CDR1 MNHEY, CDR2 SVGAGI. V dropped 7 bases and J dropped 7 bases, with 17 bases sitting between them.

This clone was found once. The V and J genes are TRBV10-3 and TRBJ1-1; D uncertain. The CDR3 runs to 12 residues. Germline lookup yields CDR1 ENHRY and CDR2 SYGVKD. V lost 0 bases and J lost 7, with 6 bases in between. The CDR3 region is CAISESSGEAFF. DNA of the CDR3: TGTGCCATCAGTGAGTCCTCGGGTGAAGCTTTCTTT.

This clone is labeled as medium-sized. The V and J genes are TRBV5-1 and TRBJ2-7; D perhaps matches TRBD2 (6 bases). The CDR3 runs 12 residues. Trimming cost V 7 bases and J 3 bases, with 11 bases left between them. CDR1 and CDR2 (germline): SGHRS, YFSETQ. This CDR3 is CASWGVYYEQYF. CDR3 DNA sequence: TGCGCCAGCTGGGGGGTTTACTACGAGCAGTACTTC.

V usage is TRBV6-5 and J usage is TRBJ1-1; D call uncertain. Germline-derived CDR1 and CDR2 are MNHEY and SVGAGI. This CDR3 has 14 residues. The V and J ends lost 0 bases and 0 bases respectively, with 5 bases between them. DNA of the CDR3: TGTGCCAGCAGTTACTCACAGATGAACACTGAAGCTTTCTTT. Its protein is CASSYSQMNTEAFF.

This chain links TRBV5-1 with TRBJ1-3, with unresolved D. V was cut by 0 bases and J by 2 bases, with 12 bases left in between. The CDR3 contains 16 residues. Germline V CDR1 and CDR2: SGHRS, YFSETQ. CDR3 amino acids: CASSLGIKSAGNTIYF. The CDR3 region has the DNA TGCGCCAGCAGCTTGGGGATTAAGAGTGCTGGAAACACCATATATTTT.

This chain links TRBV15 with TRBJ2-6; the D gene is possibly TRBD1 (6 bases). The CDR3 is made up of 17 amino acids. CDR1 is LNHNV, CDR2 YYDKDF, per germline (reference sequence). V lost 2 bases to trimming and J lost 2 bases, with 13 bases between them. The CDR3 sequence: CATSRPAGVPGANVLTF. The CDR3 region has the DNA TGTGCCACCAGCAGACCAGCAGGGGTCCCTGGGGCCAACGTCCTGACTTTC.

This sequence joins TRBV7-9 and TRBJ1-2; 8 nucleotides line up with TRBD1. Germline V CDR1 and CDR2: SEHNR, FQNEAQ (reference sequence). The J segment lost 10 bases and the V segment lost 5 bases, leaving 9 bases of the junction unmatched. The CDR3 spans 13 residues. CDR3 nucleotides: TGTGCCAGCAGCCCCCAGCTGGACAGGGCCTACACCTTC. The encoded protein is CASSPQLDRAYTF.

The chain's CDR3 is CASSRVNQPQHF. The CDR3, as DNA: TGTGCCAGCAGTAGAGTCAATCAGCCCCAGCATTTT. This rearrangement joins TRBV2 to TRBJ1-5; D is uncertain. This CDR3 has 12 amino acids. Between the trimmed V and J ends, which lost 5 bases and 3 bases, there was a span of 5 bases. The germline V gene has CDR1 SNHLY and CDR2 FYNNEI.

The chain recombines TRBV4-2 with TRBJ1-2, with D maybe TRBD1 (5 bases). CDR3 length: 16 residues. V shed 1 base and J shed 1 base, with 13 bases lying between them. The V gene's germline CDR1 is LGHNA and CDR2 YNFKEQ. CDR3 sequence: CASSQVRQGFNYGYTF. CDR3 nucleotide sequence: TGTGCCAGCAGCCAAGTACGTCAGGGCTTTAACTATGGCTACACCTTC.

The V gene is TRBV7-8, the J gene TRBJ2-2; D perhaps matches TRBD1 (5 bases). V was trimmed by 7 bases and J by 4 bases, leaving 16 bases between them. Germline V gene sequence: CDR1 SGHVS, CDR2 FQNEAQ. The CDR3 contains 15 residues. This CDR3 reads CASTESQGGTGELFF. The CDR3 nucleotides read TGTGCCAGCACCGAAAGCCAGGGTGGCACCGGGGAGCTGTTTTTT.